These T cell receptor beta chains were read from a single sample in a study of cytomegalovirus exposure and HLA in healthy donors. TCRdb's copy holds only in-frame clones and misses some; the assay was immunoSEQ multiplex PCR. The sample carries around 260,000 clones, less than 95% recorded once. Source material: PBMCs. Receptors were obtained from a woman between 25 and 40 years old in good health and CMV-seronegative. CDR3s include the opening cysteine and the closing phenylalanine or tryptophan. The order of the fields is clone size, V gene, D gene, J gene, CDR3 DNA, CDR3 protein. The D gene is left open where the match is weak. Rows give clone size only sometimes, using once, few, many, or a class for an expanded clone.

clone_size: .
v_call: TRBV28
d_call: TRBD2
j_call: TRBJ2-7
cdr3_nt: TGTGCCAGCACCGGACTAGCGGGAGGGCCTCTCCCGGAATGGGCCTACGAGCAGTACTTC
cdr3_aa: CASTGLAGGPLPEWAYEQYF

clone_size: .
v_call: TRBV7-9
d_call: .
j_call: TRBJ1-2
cdr3_nt: TGTGCCAGCAGACCTGGACAGCACTATGGCTACACCTTC
cdr3_aa: CASRPGQHYGYTF

clone_size: .
v_call: TRBV5-6
d_call: TRBD1
j_call: TRBJ1-4
cdr3_nt: TGTGCCAGCAGTTTTACAGGGGCGAATGAAAAACTGTTTTTT
cdr3_aa: CASSFTGANEKLFF

clone_size: .
v_call: TRBV15
d_call: .
j_call: TRBJ2-1
cdr3_nt: TGTGCCACCAGCAGAGAACGGGACGCCTACAATGAGCAGTTCTTC
cdr3_aa: CATSRERDAYNEQFF

clone_size: .
v_call: TRBV7-3
d_call: TRBD2
j_call: TRBJ2-7
cdr3_nt: TGTGCCAGCAGCTTAGCGGGAGGGGGCGAGCAGTACTTC
cdr3_aa: CASSLAGGGEQYF

clone_size: .
v_call: TRBV25-1
d_call: .
j_call: TRBJ1-4
cdr3_nt: TGTGCCAGCGCCCTTGGGGGGGCAGGTGAAAAACTGTTTTTT
cdr3_aa: CASALGGAGEKLFF

clone_size: .
v_call: TRBV28
d_call: .
j_call: TRBJ1-2
cdr3_nt: TGTGCCAGCAGTTTATCCCAGCATCCTGGGTATGGCTACACCTTC
cdr3_aa: CASSLSQHPGYGYTF

clone_size: .
v_call: TRBV27
d_call: .
j_call: TRBJ1-1
cdr3_nt: TGTGCCAGCAGGGGAATGGGGGGCGCGAACACTGAAGCTTTCTTT
cdr3_aa: CASRGMGGANTEAFF

clone_size: few
v_call: TRBV28
d_call: .
j_call: TRBJ2-7
cdr3_nt: TGTGCCAGCAGTTTACGGACAGTTTACGAGCAGTACTTC
cdr3_aa: CASSLRTVYEQYF

clone_size: .
v_call: TRBV7-2
d_call: .
j_call: TRBJ2-2
cdr3_nt: TGTGCCAGCAGCGCAAGGGTCGGGGAGCTGTTTTTT
cdr3_aa: CASSARVGELFF

clone_size: .
v_call: TRBV7-8
d_call: .
j_call: TRBJ2-5
cdr3_nt: TGTGCCAGCAGCAGTCCGACAGTACAAGAGACCCAGTACTTC
cdr3_aa: CASSSPTVQETQYF

clone_size: .
v_call: TRBV5-1
d_call: TRBD2
j_call: TRBJ2-7
cdr3_nt: TGCGCCAGCAGCTCATATAGCGGGAGCTCCTACGAGCAGTACTTC
cdr3_aa: CASSSYSGSSYEQYF